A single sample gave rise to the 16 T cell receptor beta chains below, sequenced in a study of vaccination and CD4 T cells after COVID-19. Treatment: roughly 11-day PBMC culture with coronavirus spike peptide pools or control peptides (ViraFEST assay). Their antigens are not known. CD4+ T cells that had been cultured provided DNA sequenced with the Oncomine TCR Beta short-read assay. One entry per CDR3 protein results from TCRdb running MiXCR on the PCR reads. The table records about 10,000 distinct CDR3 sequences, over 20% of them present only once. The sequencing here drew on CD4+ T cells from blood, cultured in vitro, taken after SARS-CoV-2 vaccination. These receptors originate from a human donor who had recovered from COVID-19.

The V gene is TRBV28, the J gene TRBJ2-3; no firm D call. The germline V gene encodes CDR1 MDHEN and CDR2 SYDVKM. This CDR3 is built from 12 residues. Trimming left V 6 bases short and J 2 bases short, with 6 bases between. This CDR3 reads CASRGDTDTQYF. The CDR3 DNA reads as TGTGCCAGCAGGGGCGACACAGATACGCAGTATTTT.

The DNA for the CDR3 is TGTGCCAGTAGTATGTCGGGAGGGTCAGATACGCAGTATTTT. Its protein product is CASSMSGGSDTQYF. This chain links TRBV19 with TRBJ2-3; 8 positions match TRBD2. With 3 bases clipped from V and 4 bases from J, the junction kept 3 bases outside the gene matches. Germline V CDR1 and CDR2: LNHDA, SQIVND (reference sequence). This CDR3 spans 14 amino acids.

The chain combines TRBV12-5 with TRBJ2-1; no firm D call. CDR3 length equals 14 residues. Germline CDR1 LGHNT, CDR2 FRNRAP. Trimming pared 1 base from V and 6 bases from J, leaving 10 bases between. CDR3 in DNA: TGTGCTAGTGGTTTGGGGCACGGATCCAATGAGCAGTTCTTC. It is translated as CASGLGHGSNEQFF.

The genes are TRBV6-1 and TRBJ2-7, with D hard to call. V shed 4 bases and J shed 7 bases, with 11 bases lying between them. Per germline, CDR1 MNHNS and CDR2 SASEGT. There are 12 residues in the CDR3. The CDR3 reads CASSVWAEEQYF. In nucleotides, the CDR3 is TGTGCCAGCAGTGTATGGGCAGAGGAGCAGTACTTC.

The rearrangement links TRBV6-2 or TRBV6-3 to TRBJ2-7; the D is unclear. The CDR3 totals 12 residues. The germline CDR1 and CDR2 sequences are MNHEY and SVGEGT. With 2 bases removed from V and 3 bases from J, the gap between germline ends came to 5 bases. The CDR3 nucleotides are TGTGCCAGCAGTTACCCCGTCTACGAGCAGTACTTC. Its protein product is CASSYPVYEQYF.

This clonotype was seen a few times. The CDR3 DNA sequence: TGTGCCACCGGGGGGGCGGAGGCTTTCTTT. Its translation: CATGGAEAFF. J is TRBJ1-1 and V is TRBV28; TRBD1 might be the D (6 bases). CDR1 MDHEN and CDR2 SYDVKM come from the germline V gene. V lost 10 bases to trimming and J lost 11 bases, with 14 bases between them. This CDR3 has 10 amino acids. The full variable domain, completed using reference TRBV28 and TRBJ1-1, is DVKVTQSSRYLVKRTGEKVFLECVQDMDHENMFWYRQDPGLGLRLIYFSYDVKMKEKGDIPEGYSVSREKKERFSLILESASTNQTSMYLCATGGAEAFFGQGTRLTVV.

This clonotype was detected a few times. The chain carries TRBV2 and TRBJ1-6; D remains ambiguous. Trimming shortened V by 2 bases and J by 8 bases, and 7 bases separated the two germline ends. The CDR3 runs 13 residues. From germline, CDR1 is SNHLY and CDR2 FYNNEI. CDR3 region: CASSEWLDSPLHF. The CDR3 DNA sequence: TGTGCCAGCAGTGAATGGTTGGATTCACCCCTCCACTTT.

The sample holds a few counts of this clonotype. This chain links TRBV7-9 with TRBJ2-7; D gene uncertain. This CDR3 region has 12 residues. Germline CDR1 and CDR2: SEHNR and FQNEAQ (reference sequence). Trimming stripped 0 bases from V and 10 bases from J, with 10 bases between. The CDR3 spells CASSLALAAQYF. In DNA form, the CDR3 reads TGTGCCAGCAGCTTAGCGCTTGCAGCTCAGTACTTC.

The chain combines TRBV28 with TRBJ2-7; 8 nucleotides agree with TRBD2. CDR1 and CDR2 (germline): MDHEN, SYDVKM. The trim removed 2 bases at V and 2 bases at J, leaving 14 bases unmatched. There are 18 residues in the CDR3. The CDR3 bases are TGTGCCAGCAGTTTACTCGGGGTAGCGGGGAGGGGCACCTACGAGCAGTACTTC. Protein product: CASSLLGVAGRGTYEQYF. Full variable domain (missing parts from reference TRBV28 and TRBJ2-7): DVKVTQSSRYLVKRTGEKVFLECVQDMDHENMFWYRQDPGLGLRLIYFSYDVKMKEKGDIPEGYSVSREKKERFSLILESASTNQTSMYLCASSLLGVAGRGTYEQYFGPGTRLTVT.

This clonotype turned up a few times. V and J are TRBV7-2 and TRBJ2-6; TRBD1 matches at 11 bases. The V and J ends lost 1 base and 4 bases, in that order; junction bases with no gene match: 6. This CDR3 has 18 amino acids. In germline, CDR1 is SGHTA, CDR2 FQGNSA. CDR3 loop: CASSLGGQGAAGANVLTF. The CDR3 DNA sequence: TGTGCCAGCAGCTTAGGTGGACAGGGGGCCGCCGGGGCCAACGTCCTGACTTTC.

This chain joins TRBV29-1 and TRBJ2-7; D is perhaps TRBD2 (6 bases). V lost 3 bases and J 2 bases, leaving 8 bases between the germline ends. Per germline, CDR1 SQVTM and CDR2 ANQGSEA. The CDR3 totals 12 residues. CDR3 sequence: CSVDGGTYEQYF. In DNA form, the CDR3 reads TGCAGCGTTGATGGCGGGACCTACGAGCAGTACTTC.

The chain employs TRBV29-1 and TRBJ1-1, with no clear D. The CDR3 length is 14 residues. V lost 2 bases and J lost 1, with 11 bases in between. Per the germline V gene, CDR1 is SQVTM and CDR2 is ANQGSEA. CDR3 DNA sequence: TGCAGCGTTGAAAAAGTAACAGCGAACACTGAAGCTTTCTTT. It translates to CSVEKVTANTEAFF.

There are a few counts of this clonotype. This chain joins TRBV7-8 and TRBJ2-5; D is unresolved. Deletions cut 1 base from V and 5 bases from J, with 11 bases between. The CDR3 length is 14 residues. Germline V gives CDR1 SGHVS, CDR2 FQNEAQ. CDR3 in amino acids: CASSLGRVWETQYF. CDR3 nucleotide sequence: TGTGCCAGCAGCTTAGGAAGGGTGTGGGAGACCCAGTACTTC. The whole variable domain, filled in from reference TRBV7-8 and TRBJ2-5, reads GAGVSQSPRYKVAKRGQDVALRCDPISGHVSLFWYQQALGQGPEFLTYFQNEAQLDKSGLPSDRFFAERPEGSVSTLKIQRTQQEDSAVYLCASSLGRVWETQYFGPGTRLLVL.

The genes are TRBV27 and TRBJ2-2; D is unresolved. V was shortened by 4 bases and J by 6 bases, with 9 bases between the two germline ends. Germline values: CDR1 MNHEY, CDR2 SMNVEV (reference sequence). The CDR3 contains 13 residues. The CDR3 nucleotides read TGTGCCAGCAGTTGGGTGGGGTCCGGGGAGCTGTTTTTT. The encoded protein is CASSWVGSGELFF.

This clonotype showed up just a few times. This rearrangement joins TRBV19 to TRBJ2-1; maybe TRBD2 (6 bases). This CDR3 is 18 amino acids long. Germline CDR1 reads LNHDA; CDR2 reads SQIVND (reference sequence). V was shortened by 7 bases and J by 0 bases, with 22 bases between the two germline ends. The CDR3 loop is CASTHKSGTVSSYNEQFF. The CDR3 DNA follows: TGTGCCAGTACCCATAAATCCGGGACTGTGAGCTCCTACAATGAGCAGTTCTTC.

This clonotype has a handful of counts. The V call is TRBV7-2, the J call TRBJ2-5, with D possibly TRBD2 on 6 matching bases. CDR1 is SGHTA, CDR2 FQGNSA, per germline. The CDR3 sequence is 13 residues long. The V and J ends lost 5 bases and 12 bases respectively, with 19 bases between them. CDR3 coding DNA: TGTGCCAGCAGCGGGAGGTCTATCCGGGGAGAGTACTTC. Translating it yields CASSGRSIRGEYF.